This T cell receptor beta chain was retrieved from a study of blood T cells in healthy people across ages. A second PCR, run for roughly 7 to 12 cycles, used a sample-barcoded 5' primer plus a J-beta primer mix. TCRdb itself ran the 5' RACE reads through MiXCR, one entry per CDR3 protein. The sample contains 1.4 million to 1.5 million distinct CDR3 sequences, 40% to 50% of which appear only once. The CDR3 runs 12 residues. Germline V lookup: CDR1 MDHEN, CDR2 SYDVKM. The V end was cut by 1 base, the J end by 8 bases, with 8 bases between. The origin of this receptor is a young woman in good health. This chain links TRBV28 with TRBJ1-2, with TRBD1 as a possible D gene (5 bases). Sequencing used blood. This chain's CDR3 is CASSLLGTGYTF. The CDR3 DNA follows: TGTGCCAGCAGTTTATTGGGGACGGGCTACACCTTC.